This T cell receptor beta chain comes out of a study of T cell responses to AZD1222 COVID-19 vaccine. For this clone: The target antigen is unknown.

The method was immunoSEQ multiplex PCR; TCRdb's version includes in-frame clones alone and lacks a portion of them. This table has some 200,000 clones, roughly 92% appearing once. The study's findings and limits: The number of AZD1222 recipients seropositive at baseline was only five to seven. Spike-specific TCR breadth and depth were elevated following two AZD1222 doses.

The length of the CDR3 is 10 residues. Germline V gives CDR1 SEHNR, CDR2 FQNEAQ (reference sequence). Sequenced here: peripheral blood, sampled 28 days after the second AZD1222 dose. V is TRBV7-9 and J is TRBJ2-3; no reliable D call. This TCR was sampled from an adult who received the AZD1222 COVID-19 vaccine. In nucleotides, the CDR3 is TGTGCTGGGTCGGCAGATACGCAGTATTTT. Its protein product is CAGSADTQYF.